This TCR beta chain was captured by sequencing in a study of a mutant IDH1 vaccine in newly diagnosed glioma. Study-wide background: Treated patients, approximately 62% male and about 38% female, averaged approximately 40 years of age.

Indicated time point: baseline, week 1 (first vaccination visit). Treatment described: pre-vaccination baseline after standard-of-care therapy. The study, taken as a whole, reports: Altogether, about 95% of patients exhibited vaccine-induced immune responses. Any relationship between pseudoprogression and changes in top peripheral T cell clonotypes seemed absent.

The CDR3 length is 14 residues. CDR1 SGHVS and CDR2 FNYEAQ come from the germline V gene. V shed 5 bases and J 2 bases; nucleotides not matched to a gene: 4. TCRdb keeps only in-frame clones here, not all; method: immunoSEQ multiplex PCR. There are approximately 52,000 clones in the sample; around 80% occur only once, and about 2% lies in the top ten. For this clone: Its antigen remains unknown.

This clonotype originated in a middle-aged woman with glioma. The chain links TRBV7-6 to TRBJ2-3; TRBD1 agrees at 7 bases. Source: PBMCs, taken from a glioma patient treated with radiotherapy, temozolomide or both. CDR3 amino acids: CASSDRVHTDTQYF. The CDR3 DNA reads TGTGCCAGCAGCGACAGGGTCCACACAGATACGCAGTATTTT.